This T cell receptor beta chain was observed in a study of cytomegalovirus exposure and HLA in healthy donors. Study findings and constraints: The listing of 150 or so TCR beta chains classed them as cytomegalovirus-associated. A later analysis linked a missense DCLRE1C variant to TCR beta V- and J-gene trimming. Many donors carried some public TCRs, although rarity characterized most TCR sequences.

On this clone itself: What it recognizes is unknown.

With 60 Vbeta and 13 Jbeta primers, the PCR was carried out. The table came from immunoSEQ multiplex PCR; TCRdb's copy has only in-frame clones and leaves some out. Among some 150,000 clones listed, approximately 9% were seen once. This CDR3 region has 14 residues. Germline V CDR1 and CDR2: MNHNY, SVGAGI (reference sequence). J gave up 9 bases and V 2 bases, and 9 bases lay outside the gene matches. The chain has TRBV6-6 and TRBJ2-7; 8 bases are shared with TRBD2. The origin of this receptor is a male donor in good health and CMV-seronegative. The material sequenced was PBMCs. CDR3 sequence (DNA): TGTGCCAGCAGTTACCCTGGGACCCGGGAGGGGCAGTACTTC. Encoded protein: CASSYPGTREGQYF.